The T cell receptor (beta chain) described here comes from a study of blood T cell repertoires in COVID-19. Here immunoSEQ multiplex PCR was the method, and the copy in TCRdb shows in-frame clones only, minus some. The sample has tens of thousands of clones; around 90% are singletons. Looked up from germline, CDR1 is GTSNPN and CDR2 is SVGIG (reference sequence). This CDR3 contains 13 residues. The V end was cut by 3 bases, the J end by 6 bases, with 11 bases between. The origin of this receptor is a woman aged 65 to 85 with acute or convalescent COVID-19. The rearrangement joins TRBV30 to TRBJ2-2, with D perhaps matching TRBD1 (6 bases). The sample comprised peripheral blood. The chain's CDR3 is CAWSLDRPGELFF. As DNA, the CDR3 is TGTGCCTGGAGCCTCGACAGGCCCGGGGAGCTGTTTTTT.